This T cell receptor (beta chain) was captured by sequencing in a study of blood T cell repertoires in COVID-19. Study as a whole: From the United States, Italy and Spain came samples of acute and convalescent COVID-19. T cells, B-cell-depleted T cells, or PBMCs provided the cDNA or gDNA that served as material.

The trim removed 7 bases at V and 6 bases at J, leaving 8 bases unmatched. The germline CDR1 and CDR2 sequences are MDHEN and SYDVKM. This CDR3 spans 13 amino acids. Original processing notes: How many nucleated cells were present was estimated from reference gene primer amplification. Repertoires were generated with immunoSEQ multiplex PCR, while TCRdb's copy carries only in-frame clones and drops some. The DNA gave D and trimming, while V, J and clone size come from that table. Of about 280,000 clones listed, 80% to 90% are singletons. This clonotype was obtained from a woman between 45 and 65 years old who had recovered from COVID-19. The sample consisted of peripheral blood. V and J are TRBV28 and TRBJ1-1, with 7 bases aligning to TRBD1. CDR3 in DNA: TGTGCCAGCATTATACAGGGGCTGGCTGAAGCTTTCTTT. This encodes CASIIQGLAEAFF.